A single sample is the source of the 27 T cell receptor beta chains below, sequenced in a study of blood T cells in healthy people across ages. For the second PCR, which ran for 7 to 11 cycles, a sample-barcoded 5' primer and a J-beta primer mix were used. Using its own MiXCR run on the 5' RACE reads, TCRdb lists one record per CDR3 protein. The sample shows approximately 960,000 distinct CDR3 sequences, roughly 29% of them seen only once. The same specimen was also included in a second study, on T cells of mothers and their children.

Sequencing input: blood. The receptors stem from a woman aged 35 to 49 in good health.

This clonotype was detected a few times. At one boundary the junction diverges from the germline segment, which might be a read error. The rearrangement links TRBV6-6 to TRBJ2-1; possibly TRBD2 for D (7 bases). The CDR3 loop spans 13 amino acids. CDR1 is MNHNY and CDR2 is SVGAGI in the germline V gene (reference sequence). In DNA, the CDR3 is TGTGCCAGCGGTCTTAGGGGGAGGGACGAGCGGTTCTTC. Its protein product is CASGLRGRDERFF.

This clonotype turned up a few times. The V gene is TRBV2, the J gene TRBJ2-7; D uncertain. The germline V and J ends were trimmed by 8 bases and 5 bases, with 7 bases remaining between them. The CDR3 covers 10 residues. Germline assignment: CDR1 SNHLY and CDR2 FYNNEI. CDR3 sequence: CASFQNEQYF. The CDR3 DNA is TGTGCCAGCTTCCAGAACGAGCAGTACTTC.

A word on this clonotype: One end of the junction fails to match germline, which may point to a read error. The chain couples TRBV7-2 to TRBJ1-2, with D tentatively TRBD1 (6 bases). The CDR3 sequence is 12 residues long. Germline CDR1 SGHTA, CDR2 FQGNSA. In DNA form, the CDR3 reads TGTGCCAGCAGCTTACGGCAGGGGCCCGGATCCTTC. Protein: CASSLRQGPGSF.

The chain couples TRBV6-2 or TRBV6-3 to TRBJ2-5; no firm D call. Germline loops: CDR1 MNHEY, CDR2 SVGEGT. The CDR3 is 12 residues long. Trimming removed 5 bases from V and 1 base from J, with 5 bases in between. The CDR3 reads CASSARQETQYF. CDR3 bases: TGTGCCAGCAGTGCGCGCCAAGAGACCCAGTACTTC.

The table lists this clonotype with many counts. The CDR3 DNA reads as TGCGCCAGCAGCTTGCACTTAAATGAGCAGTTCTTC. This gives the protein CASSLHLNEQFF. The rearrangement joins TRBV5-1 to TRBJ2-1; D gene uncertain. Trimming shortened V by 1 base and J by 7 bases, and 6 bases separated the two germline ends. Germline V gives CDR1 SGHRS, CDR2 YFSETQ. CDR3 size: 12 residues.

V is TRBV5-1 and J is TRBJ1-2; 8 bases agree with TRBD1. V dropped 5 bases and J dropped 4; count of bases not matched to a gene: 10. This CDR3 is built from 15 residues. CDR1 and CDR2 (germline): SGHRS, YFSETQ. CDR3 in DNA: TGCGCCAGCAGTAATGGCGACAGGGGCCTCTATGGCTACACCTTC. This sequence encodes CASSNGDRGLYGYTF. The full variable domain, in which reference TRBV5-1 and TRBJ1-2 provide the parts outside the CDR3, is KAGVTQTPRYLIKTRGQQVTLSCSPISGHRSVSWYQQTPGQGLQFLFEYFSETQRNKGNFPGRFSGRQFSNSRSEMNVSTLELGDSALYLCASSNGDRGLYGYTFGSGTRLTVV.

This chain joins TRBV18 and TRBJ2-3, with 11 bases matching TRBD2. The trim removed 6 bases at V and 3 bases at J, leaving 8 bases unmatched. Germline-derived CDR1 and CDR2 are KGHSH and LQKENI. The CDR3 totals 16 residues. The chain's CDR3 is CASSHGTSGFTDTQYF. CDR3 DNA sequence: TGTGCCAGCTCCCACGGGACTAGCGGATTTACAGATACGCAGTATTTT.

The CDR3 DNA reads as TGCGCCAGCAGCTTGGAACCGGGTAGCGGGATCGAAGAGACCCAGTACTTC. The encoded protein is CASSLEPGSGIEETQYF. V gene TRBV5-1 combines with J gene TRBJ2-5, with 8 bases that match TRBD2. Germline V CDR1 and CDR2: SGHRS, YFSETQ. V shed 0 bases, J shed 3 bases, and the junction held 10 bases outside the gene matches. CDR3 length equals 17 residues.

The V gene is TRBV3-1, the J gene TRBJ1-4; 8 positions match TRBD1. The germline gives CDR1 LGHDT, CDR2 YNNKEL (reference sequence). Unmatched junction bases numbered 8, after V lost 4 bases and J lost 7 bases. The CDR3 extends over 15 amino acids. CDR3: CASSLRQGAFEKLFF. The CDR3 DNA is TGTGCCAGCAGCCTCCGCCAGGGGGCATTTGAAAAACTGTTTTTT. Together with reference TRBV3-1 and TRBJ1-4, the CDR3 gives the full variable domain: DTAVSQTPKYLVTQMGNDKSIKCEQNLGHDTMYWYKQDSKKFLKIMFSYNNKELIINETVPNRFSPKSPDKAHLNLHINSLELGDSAVYFCASSLRQGAFEKLFFGSGTQLSVL.

Of note for this clonotype: This may stem from a read error, because a much larger clone lies one nucleotide away. Since the CDR3 does not end with the conserved phenylalanine or tryptophan, this likely comes from a read error. The chain employs TRBV7-8 and TRBJ2-5; 9 nucleotides match TRBD2. The CDR3 is made up of 14 amino acids. After removal of 8 bases from V and 4 bases from J, the junction contained 8 bases not matched to a gene. CDR1 and CDR2 from the germline V gene are SGHVS and FQNEAQ. The CDR3 sequence is CASGAGLATETQYC. DNA for the CDR3: TGTGCCAGCGGAGCAGGACTAGCGACAGAGACCCAGTACTGC.

On this clonotype itself: A single base separates this from a much larger clone, so it may be a read error. The V call is TRBV29-1, the J call TRBJ1-1; 9 positions match TRBD1. The CDR3 has 13 amino acids. CDR1 is SQVTM, CDR2 ANQGSEA, per germline. The CDR3 loop reads CSVETGGGTKAFF. The CDR3, as DNA: TGCAGCGTCGAGACAGGGGGTGGCACTAAAGCTTTCTTT.

V and J are TRBV2 and TRBJ2-3, with 12 bases aligning to TRBD1. J lost 5 bases, V lost 4 bases, and 4 bases had no gene match. Germline loops: CDR1 SNHLY, CDR2 FYNNEI. The CDR3 has 15 amino acids. The CDR3 DNA is TGTGCCAGCAGTGCGGGACAGGGGGCGAGAGATACGCAGTATTTT. Its protein is CASSAGQGARDTQYF.

The chain recombines TRBV29-1 with TRBJ1-2; D ambiguous. This CDR3 is 13 amino acids long. Germline V CDR1 and CDR2: SQVTM, ANQGSEA. V lost 4 bases and J 4 bases, leaving 13 bases between the germline ends. The CDR3 sequence: CSVVTGISYGYTF. CDR3 nucleotides: TGCAGCGTTGTAACCGGGATTTCCTATGGCTACACCTTC.

Worth noting for this clonotype: At one of its ends the junction is not consistent with the germline gene, which may arise from a read error. The gene calls are TRBV11-3 and TRBJ2-1, with unresolved D. CDR1 and CDR2 from the germline V gene are SGHNT and YENEEA. This CDR3 spans 14 amino acids. CDR3: CTSSPGVVYNEQFF. The CDR3 coding sequence is TGTACCAGCAGCCCCGGCGTGGTGTACAATGAGCAGTTCTTC.

The chain uses TRBV6-2 or TRBV6-3 and TRBJ2-3, with unresolved D. Germline V gene lookup returns CDR1 MNHEY and CDR2 SVGEGT. Trimming cost V 6 bases and J 5 bases, with 12 bases left between them. CDR3 length equals 13 residues. The CDR3 loop reads CASRFPFGDTQYF. The CDR3 DNA sequence: TGTGCCAGCAGGTTCCCCTTTGGAGATACGCAGTATTTT.

The chain employs TRBV5-1 and TRBJ2-7; D unclear. Per germline, CDR1 SGHRS and CDR2 YFSETQ. The CDR3 is 15 residues long. CDR3 bases: TGCGTCCGCAGCCTTAGGCAGGCACCTCCCTACGAGCAGTACTTC. Translating it yields CVRSLRQAPPYEQYF.

The rearrangement links TRBV6-6 to TRBJ2-5; D unresolved. V lost 4 bases to trimming and J lost 11 bases, with 14 bases between them. Per germline, CDR1 MNHNY and CDR2 SVGAGI (reference sequence). The CDR3 is 12 residues long. The CDR3 spells CASSWYLNEQYF. The CDR3 region has the DNA TGTGCCAGCAGTTGGTATCTCAATGAGCAGTACTTC.

This clonotype occurred a few times. V and J are TRBV29-1 and TRBJ1-1, with a weak D call TRBD1 (6 bases). Germline CDR1 and CDR2: SQVTM and ANQGSEA. This CDR3 region has 12 residues. V lost 8 bases to trimming and J lost 4 bases, with 14 bases between them. Written as DNA, the CDR3 is TGCAGCACCGCAAGGGGGTCCACTGAAGCTTTCTTT. It codes for CSTARGSTEAFF.

The V gene is TRBV4-1, the J gene TRBJ2-3, with 7 bases fitting TRBD2. The J segment lost 5 bases and the V segment lost 4 bases, leaving 12 bases of the junction unmatched. CDR1 is MGHRA, CDR2 YSYEKL, per germline. The CDR3 runs to 16 residues. This CDR3 is CASSREGLGLKDTQYF. For the CDR3, the DNA is TGCGCCAGCAGCCGGGAAGGACTAGGGCTCAAAGATACGCAGTATTTT.

On this clonotype itself: A much bigger clone sits one base away, suggesting this may be a read error. The rearrangement uses TRBV28 and TRBJ2-1; TRBD2 is a possible D gene (5 bases). The V and J ends lost 4 bases and 6 bases respectively, with 22 bases between them. CDR3 length: 17 residues. Germline V CDR1 and CDR2: MDHEN, SYDVKM. CDR3 coding DNA: TGTGCCAGCAGTTCTGCGGGCCTTGGTGGGGTTTGCAATGAGCAGTTCTTC. Translated: CASSSAGLGGVCNEQFF.

This chain uses TRBV28 with TRBJ1-2; D is unresolved. The ends were cut back, 8 bases at V and 4 bases at J, with 11 bases in the middle. Germline assignment: CDR1 MDHEN and CDR2 SYDVKM. The CDR3 runs 12 residues. In DNA, the CDR3 is TGTGCCAGCGATGGGCAGTCCTATGGCTACACCTTC. This codes for CASDGQSYGYTF.

This clonotype has just one count. A much larger clone lies a single base off, so this may be a read error. The chain is built from TRBV2 and TRBJ1-6, with 10 positions matching TRBD1. Trimming removed 6 bases from V and 11 bases from J; junction bases left unmatched: 4. From germline, CDR1 is SNHLY and CDR2 FYNNEI. The CDR3 length is 13 residues. The CDR3 is CASRGQGHTPLHF. The DNA of the CDR3 is TGTGCCAGCAGGGGACAGGGGCATACACCCCTCCACTTT.

This clonotype was observed a handful of times. The V gene is TRBV20-1, the J gene TRBJ1-2; the D gene is possibly TRBD1 (5 bases). Germline values: CDR1 DFQATT, CDR2 SNEGSKA (reference sequence). V lost 1 base and J 8 bases, leaving 11 bases between the germline ends. This CDR3 comprises 12 residues. In DNA form, the CDR3 reads TGCAGTGCTAGAGGTCAGGGAGGAGGCTACACCTTC. As protein: CSARGQGGGYTF.

The CDR3 DNA sequence: TGTGCCAGCAGCTTATCGACGGGAGATGACGGTAATACGCAGTATTTT. Protein sequence: CASSLSTGDDGNTQYF. The rearrangement links TRBV7-2 to TRBJ2-3, with D tentatively TRBD2 (6 bases). From germline, CDR1 is SGHTA and CDR2 FQGNSA. The CDR3 has 16 residues. V was trimmed by 2 bases and J by 7 bases, leaving 19 bases between them.

This clonotype appeared a few times. The chain recombines TRBV10-3 with TRBJ2-1; 8 positions match TRBD2. Germline loops: CDR1 ENHRY, CDR2 SYGVKD. The CDR3 contains 14 residues. V lost 6 bases and J lost 5; bases outside the gene matches: 6. The CDR3, as DNA: TGTGCCATCAGCTTAGCGGGGACTCACAATGAGCAGTTCTTC. Amino acids: CAISLAGTHNEQFF.

This clonotype was seen ten or more times. The chain couples TRBV7-9 to TRBJ2-5, with a weak D call TRBD2 (6 bases). The germline V gene has CDR1 SEHNR and CDR2 FQNEAQ (reference sequence). V was clipped by 5 bases and J by 4 bases, with 20 bases between them. There are 16 residues in the CDR3. The CDR3 nucleotides read TGTGCCAGCAGCCTAGAATTGACTAGTTCTTCAGAGACCCAGTACTTC. Translated, it gives CASSLELTSSSETQYF.

This sequence joins TRBV9 and TRBJ2-3, with 8 nucleotides matching TRBD1. J was trimmed by 3 bases and V by 3 bases; bases with no gene match: 6. The CDR3 loop spans 15 amino acids. Per the germline V gene, CDR1 is SGDLS and CDR2 is YYNGEE. In DNA, the CDR3 is TGTGCCAGCAGCGACCCCCGGACAGGGACAGATACGCAGTATTTT. Protein sequence: CASSDPRTGTDTQYF. Variable domain in full (rest from reference TRBV9 and TRBJ2-3): DSGVTQTPKHLITATGQRVTLRCSPRSGDLSVYWYQQSLDQGLQFLIQYYNGEERAKGNILERFSAQQFPDLHSELNLSSLELGDSALYFCASSDPRTGTDTQYFGPGTRLTVL.